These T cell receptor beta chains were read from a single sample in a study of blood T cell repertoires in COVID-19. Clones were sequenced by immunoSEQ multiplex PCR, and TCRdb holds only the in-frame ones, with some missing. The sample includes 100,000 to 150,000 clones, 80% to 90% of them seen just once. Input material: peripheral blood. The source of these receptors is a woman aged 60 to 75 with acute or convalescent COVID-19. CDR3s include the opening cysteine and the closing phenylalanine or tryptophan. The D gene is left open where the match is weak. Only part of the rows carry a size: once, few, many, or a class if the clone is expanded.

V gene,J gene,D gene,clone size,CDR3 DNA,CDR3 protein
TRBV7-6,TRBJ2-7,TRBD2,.,TGTGCCAGCAGCTCGGAGCGGGGGGCGGCTATCTACGAGCAGTACTTC,CASSSERGAAIYEQYF
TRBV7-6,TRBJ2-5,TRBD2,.,TGTGCCAGCAGCAAAGGGACTAGCGGGGTCCAAGAGACCCAGTACTTC,CASSKGTSGVQETQYF
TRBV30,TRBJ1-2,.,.,TGTGCCTGGAGTCCCGCAGTGAACTATGGCTACACCTTC,CAWSPAVNYGYTF
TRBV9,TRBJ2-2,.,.,TGTGCCAGCAGCGAGGGGGTGAACACCGGGGAGCTGTTTTTT,CASSEGVNTGELFF
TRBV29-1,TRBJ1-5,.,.,TGCAGCGCCCTCGACGGGATTAGCAATCAGCCCCAGCATTTT,CSALDGISNQPQHF
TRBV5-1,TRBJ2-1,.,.,TGCGCCAGCAGCTTGGGACAGGTCAATGAGCAGTTCTTC,CASSLGQVNEQFF
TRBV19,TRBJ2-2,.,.,TGTGCCAGTTGGGACTTCTCGAACACCGGGGAGCTGTTTTTT,CASWDFSNTGELFF
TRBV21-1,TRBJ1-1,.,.,TGTGCCAGCAGCAAAAACAGCCGGGAAGCTTTCTTT,CASSKNSREAFF
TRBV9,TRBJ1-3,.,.,TGTGCCAGCAGCACCGACATATACTCTGGAAACACCATATATTTT,CASSTDIYSGNTIYF
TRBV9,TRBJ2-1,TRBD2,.,TGTGCCAGCAGTGAGGCACTAGCGGAAATTAGCTCCTACAATGAGCAGTTCTTC,CASSEALAEISSYNEQFF
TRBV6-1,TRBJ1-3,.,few,TGTGCCAGCAGTGAACAGGGGGGAAACACCATATATTTT,CASSEQGGNTIYF
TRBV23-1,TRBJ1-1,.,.,TGCGCCAGCAGTCTACGAAAGGAGGTCACTGAAGCTTTCTTT,CASSLRKEVTEAFF
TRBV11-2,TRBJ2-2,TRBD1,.,TGTGCCAGCAGCCGGGACAGTTACACCGGGGAGCTGTTTTTT,CASSRDSYTGELFF
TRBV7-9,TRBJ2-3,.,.,TGTGCCAGCAGCCTCACAGATACGCAGTATTTT,CASSLTDTQYF
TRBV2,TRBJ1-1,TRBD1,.,TGTGCCAGCACCGAACAGGGGATTAGCGCTGAAGCTTTCTTT,CASTEQGISAEAFF
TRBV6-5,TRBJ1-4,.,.,TGTGCCAGCTCGAGTAATGAAAAACTGTTTTTT,CASSSNEKLFF
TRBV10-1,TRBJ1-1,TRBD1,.,TGCGCCAGCAGTTCGACAGGGCGCGGAGCTTTCTTT,CASSSTGRGAFF
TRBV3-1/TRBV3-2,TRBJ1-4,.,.,TGTGCCAGCAGCCAAGATCTGGCAGGAAAACTGTTTTTT,CASSQDLAGKLFF
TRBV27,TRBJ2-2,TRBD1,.,TGTGCCAGCAGGCAGGGGGTGGGGGCCGGGGAGCTGTTTTTT,CASRQGVGAGELFF
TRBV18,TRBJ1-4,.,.,TGTGCCAGCTCACCCGGGTCTGTAGGAAAACTGTTTTTT,CASSPGSVGKLFF
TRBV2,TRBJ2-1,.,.,TGTGCCAGCAGTGGGTCGGCTAGCTCCTACAATGAGCAGTTCTTC,CASSGSASSYNEQFF
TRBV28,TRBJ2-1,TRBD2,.,TGTGCCAGCAGTATACAGGTGTCTAGCGGGGGGGGACGGCAGTTCTTC,CASSIQVSSGGGRQFF
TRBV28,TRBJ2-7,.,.,TGTGCCAGCAGTTTCGGGGGGCGCGGAAACTACGAGCAGTACTTC,CASSFGGRGNYEQYF
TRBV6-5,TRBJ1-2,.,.,TGTGCCAGCAGTCCCTCAGGATTCTATGGCTACACCTTC,CASSPSGFYGYTF
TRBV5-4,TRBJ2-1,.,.,TGTGCCAGCAGCTTGGACGCGGGACGGGACAATGAGCAGTTCTTC,CASSLDAGRDNEQFF
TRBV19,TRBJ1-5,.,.,TGTGCCAGTGGGCAGGGATGGGGCAATCAGCCCCAGCATTTT,CASGQGWGNQPQHF
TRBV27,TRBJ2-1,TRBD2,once,TGTGCCAGCAGGTTCTTATACGGTAGCGGGAGGGTTGCCAATGAGCAGTTCTTC,CASRFLYGSGRVANEQFF
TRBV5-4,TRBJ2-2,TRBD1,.,TGTGCCAGCAGCCCCCGATTTGGGGACAGGGGTGCCGGGGAGCTGTTTTTT,CASSPRFGDRGAGELFF
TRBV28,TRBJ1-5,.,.,TGTGCCACCCGGGGGTCGGGCAATCAGCCCCAGCATTTT,CATRGSGNQPQHF
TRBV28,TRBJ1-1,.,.,TGTGCCAGCAGAACCGGGGGGAACACTGAAGCTTTCTTT,CASRTGGNTEAFF
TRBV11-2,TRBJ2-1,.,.,TGTGCCAGCAGCTTAGGGACTATAAATGAGCAGTTCTTC,CASSLGTINEQFF
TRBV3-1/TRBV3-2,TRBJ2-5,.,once,TGTGCCAGCAGAGGTGTCCGCGGGATGTACCAAGAGACCCAGTACTTC,CASRGVRGMYQETQYF
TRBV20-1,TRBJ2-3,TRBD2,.,TGCAGTGCTAGTCCGGCGGGAGGAGCAGATACGCAGTATTTT,CSASPAGGADTQYF
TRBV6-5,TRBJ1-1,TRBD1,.,TGTGCCAGCAGGTTGGACAGGGTCTTACCTGAAGCTTTCTTT,CASRLDRVLPEAFF